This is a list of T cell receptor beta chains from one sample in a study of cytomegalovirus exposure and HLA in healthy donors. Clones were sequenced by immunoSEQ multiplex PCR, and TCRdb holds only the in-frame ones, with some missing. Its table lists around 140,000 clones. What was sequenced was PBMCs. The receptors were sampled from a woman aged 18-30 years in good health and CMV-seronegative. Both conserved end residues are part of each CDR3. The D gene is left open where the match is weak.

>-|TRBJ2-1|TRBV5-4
TGTGCCAGCAGCCCCCCAGTTCAAAAGGGGCGTGAGCAGTTCTTC
CASSPPVQKGREQFF
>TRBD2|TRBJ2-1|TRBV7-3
TGTGCCAGCAGTATTGGCGGGGGGGGTTACAATGAGCAGTTCTTC
CASSIGGGGYNEQFF
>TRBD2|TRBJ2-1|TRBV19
TGTGCCAGTAGAAGGAGCGGGAGCGACAATGAGCAGTTCTTC
CASRRSGSDNEQFF
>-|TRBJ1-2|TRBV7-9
TGTGCCAGCAGCTTAAATGAGTTACACTATGGCTACACCTTC
CASSLNELHYGYTF
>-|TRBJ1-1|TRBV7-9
TGTGCCAGCAGCTTAGCGAAGCAGAACACTGAAGCTTTCTTT
CASSLAKQNTEAFF
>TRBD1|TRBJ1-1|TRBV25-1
TGTGCCAGCAGTGGACAGGGGGTGCAAGCTTTCTTT
CASSGQGVQAFF
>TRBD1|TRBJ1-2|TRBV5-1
TGCGCCAGCAGCTTGGAGGGGGCCTCGGACTATGGCTACACCTTC
CASSLEGASDYGYTF
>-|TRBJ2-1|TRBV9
TGTGCCAGCAGCGTAGAATCTTCGGGGGATCAGTTCTTC
CASSVESSGDQFF
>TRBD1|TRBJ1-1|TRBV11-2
TGTGCCAGCAGCCCAGGGGACAGGAGGGGCACTGAAGCTTTCTTT
CASSPGDRRGTEAFF
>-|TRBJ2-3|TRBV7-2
TGTGCCAGCAGCTCGACAGCGAGCACAGATACGCAGTATTTT
CASSSTASTDTQYF
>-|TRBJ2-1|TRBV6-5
TGTGCCAGCGGAGACAGGAAGGATGAGCAGTTCTTC
CASGDRKDEQFF
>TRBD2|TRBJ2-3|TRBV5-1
TGCGCCAGCAGCCCCAGGGGACTAGCGGGAGGGAGAGCCCCAGATACGCAGTATTTT
CASSPRGLAGGRAPDTQYF
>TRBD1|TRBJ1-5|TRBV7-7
TGTGCCAGCAGCTTACGGGGTGGGGACAGGGCTGCCAATCAGCCCCAGCATTTT
CASSLRGGDRAANQPQHF